One sample yielded the 10 T cell receptor beta chains listed below, sequenced in a study of shared clonotypes between healthy human individuals. Assay used: immunoSEQ multiplex PCR; TCRdb lists only in-frame clones, some missing. This table has 2 million to 2.5 million clones, over 85% appearing once. Sequenced material: naive CD4+ T cells from PBMCs. As to subset: CD45RA+ positively selected. Source of these receptors: a man between 18 and 29 years old in good health. Some clones in this sample may be carry-over from other donors' samples.

This clone appeared once. J is TRBJ1-3 and V is TRBV15, with TRBD1 matching 12 bases. After removal of 8 bases from V and 5 bases from J, the junction contained 7 bases not matched to a gene. The germline V gene encodes CDR1 LNHNV and CDR2 YYDKDF (reference sequence). This CDR3 comprises 15 residues. CDR3 nucleotides: TGTGCCACCTCCCAGCGGGACAGGGGGCGAAACACCATATATTTT. Amino acids: CATSQRDRGRNTIYF.

About this clone: Other DNA sequences in this sample translate to the same CDR3. This chain uses TRBV5-1 with TRBJ1-2, with TRBD1 as a possible D gene (6 bases). V lost 4 bases and J 3 bases, leaving 10 bases between the germline ends. Looked up from germline, CDR1 is SGHRS and CDR2 is YFSETQ. The CDR3 consists of 13 residues. DNA of the CDR3: TGCGCCAGCAGCCCGGACAGAGACTATGGCTACACCTTC. Its translation is CASSPDRDYGYTF.

With respect to this clone: This CDR3 is also generated by other DNA sequences in the sample. V is TRBV5-4 and J is TRBJ2-6; tentative D call: TRBD1 (6 bases). This CDR3 comprises 15 residues. V was trimmed by 0 bases and J by 2 bases, leaving 6 bases between them. CDR1 SGHNT and CDR2 YYREEE come from the germline V gene (reference sequence). The CDR3 loop is CASSLAGAGANVLTF. The CDR3 DNA follows: TGTGCCAGCAGCTTGGCAGGGGCTGGGGCCAACGTCCTGACTTTC. Full variable domain (rest looked up from reference TRBV5-4 and TRBJ2-6): ETGVTQSPTHLIKTRGQQVTLRCSSQSGHNTVSWYQQALGQGPQFIFQYYREEENGRGNFPPRFSGLQFPNYSSELNVNALELDDSALYLCASSLAGAGANVLTFGAGSRLTVL.

The V gene is TRBV9, the J gene TRBJ1-2, with D unresolved. From germline, CDR1 is SGDLS and CDR2 YYNGEE. With 3 bases removed from V and 0 bases from J, the gap between germline ends came to 9 bases. The CDR3 sequence is 14 residues long. DNA for the CDR3: TGTGCCAGCAGCGCCACGCAGACTAACTATGGCTACACCTTC. Residues: CASSATQTNYGYTF.

The chain links TRBV5-1 to TRBJ1-2, with D maybe TRBD1 (5 bases). The germline V and J ends were trimmed by 0 bases and 8 bases, with 20 bases remaining between them. Germline CDR1 and CDR2: SGHRS and YFSETQ. This CDR3 has 16 residues. The CDR3 nucleotides read TGCGCCAGCAGCTTGGGTGCGGGGCGTAGCGTGAGCGGCTACACCTTC. Translating gives CASSLGAGRSVSGYTF.

The rearrangement joins TRBV10-1 to TRBJ2-2, with 8 bases aligning to TRBD2. V trimming: 4 bases; J trimming: 7 bases; junction bases outside the gene matches: 2. This CDR3 is 13 amino acids long. Germline V gene sequence: CDR1 WNHNN, CDR2 SYGVQD (reference sequence). The CDR3: CASSVAGGGELFF. As DNA, the CDR3 is TGCGCCAGCAGTGTGGCGGGAGGCGGGGAGCTGTTTTTT.

The chain recombines TRBV5-1 with TRBJ1-1; D not certain. The CDR3 sequence is 15 residues long. V lost 4 bases, J lost 5 bases, and 18 bases lay in between. Germline lookup yields CDR1 SGHRS and CDR2 YFSETQ. The CDR3 is CASSPLTQTGTEAFF. The CDR3 nucleotides are TGCGCCAGCAGCCCCCTGACTCAGACGGGGACTGAAGCTTTCTTT.

The V and J genes are TRBV19 and TRBJ2-5; 7 positions agree with TRBD1. This CDR3 region has 13 residues. Germline V gene data show CDR1 as LNHDA and CDR2 as SQIVND (reference sequence). J was trimmed by 7 bases and V by 3 bases; bases with no gene match: 5. In nucleotides, the CDR3 is TGTGCCAGTAGTATTACGACAGGGCGGACCCAGTACTTC. Encoded protein: CASSITTGRTQYF. Combining the CDR3 with reference TRBV19 and TRBJ2-5 gives the whole variable domain DGGITQSPKYLFRKEGQNVTLSCEQNLNHDAMYWYRQDPGQGLRLIYYSQIVNDFQKGDIAEGYSVSREKKESFPLTVTSAQKNPTAFYLCASSITTGRTQYFGPGTRLLVL.

The genes are TRBV7-2 and TRBJ2-5; TRBD1 agrees at 9 bases. Germline-derived CDR1 and CDR2 are SGHTA and FQGNSA. This CDR3 has 13 amino acids. Losses at the gene ends were 5 bases for V and 9 bases for J; bases not matched to a gene: 7. The CDR3 sequence is CASSPGQGRAQYF. In DNA form, the CDR3 reads TGTGCCAGCAGCCCCGGACAGGGGAGGGCCCAGTACTTC.

The chain links TRBV6-1 to TRBJ1-3, with D unresolved. The germline CDR1 and CDR2 sequences are MNHNS and SASEGT. This CDR3 comprises 12 residues. With 11 bases removed from V and 0 bases from J, the gap between germline ends came to 8 bases. As DNA, the CDR3 is TGTGCCTGTCAGAGCTCTGGAAACACCATATATTTT. Translation: CACQSSGNTIYF.